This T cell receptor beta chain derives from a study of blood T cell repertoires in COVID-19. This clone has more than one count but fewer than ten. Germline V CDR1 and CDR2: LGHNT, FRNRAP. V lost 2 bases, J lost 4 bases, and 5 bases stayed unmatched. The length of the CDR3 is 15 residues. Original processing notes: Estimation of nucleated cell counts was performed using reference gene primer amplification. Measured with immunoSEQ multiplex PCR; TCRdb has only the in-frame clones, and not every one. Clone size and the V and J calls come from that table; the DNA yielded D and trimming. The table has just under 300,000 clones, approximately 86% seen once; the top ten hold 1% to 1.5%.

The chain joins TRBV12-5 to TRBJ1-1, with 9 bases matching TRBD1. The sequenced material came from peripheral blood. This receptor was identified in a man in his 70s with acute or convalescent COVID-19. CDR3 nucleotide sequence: TGTGCTAGTGGTTTGTACACAGGGGGCTTCACTGAAGCTTTCTTT. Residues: CASGLYTGGFTEAFF.